This T cell receptor (beta chain) stems from a study of blood T cell repertoires in COVID-19. Across the study: Acute and convalescent COVID-19 samples came from the United States, Italy and Spain. T cells, B-cell-depleted T cells, or PBMCs supplied cDNA or gDNA.

The Seattle site enrolled patients during active infection and followed them longitudinally. As processed by the authors: Cell counts per sample came from amplifying reference gene primers. Profiling relied on immunoSEQ multiplex PCR, and the TCRdb table lists in-frame clones only, not all of them. V and J calls and clone size are as listed in that table; D and trimming were resolved from the DNA. The data show fewer than 450,000 clones, with about nine tenths seen just once and 7.3% held by the top ten. The TCR sequence derives from a woman in her 70s with COVID-19, enrolled during active disease. The sequencing sample was made of peripheral blood.

The CDR3 DNA follows: TGTGCCTGTGTGACAGGGGGCACCGGGGAGCTGTTTTTT. Translating gives CACVTGGTGELFF. The chain uses TRBV30 and TRBJ2-2, with TRBD1 identical over 9 bases. V lost 6 bases and J lost 4; bases outside the gene matches: 3. There are 13 residues in the CDR3. Germline V CDR1 and CDR2: GTSNPN, SVGIG (reference sequence).